This TCR beta chain was recovered during a study of cytotoxic CD8 clonotypes in ibrutinib-treated CLL. Method: immunoSEQ multiplex PCR; TCRdb's copy keeps in-frame clones and lacks some. The repertoire holds about 120,000 clones, with roughly 60% as singletons. In germline, CDR1 is SGDLS, CDR2 YYNGEE. With 4 bases removed from V and 3 bases from J, the gap between germline ends came to 10 bases. The CDR3 totals 13 residues. The chain carries TRBV9 and TRBJ1-1; no reliable D call. This receptor was obtained from a human donor with chronic lymphocytic leukemia. Source: PBMCs, taken after 24 months of ibrutinib treatment. The CDR3 region has the DNA TGTGCCAGCAGCTTTATGACTGACACTGAAGCTTTCTTT. Its translation: CASSFMTDTEAFF.